This T cell receptor beta chain was identified in a study of shared clonotypes between healthy human individuals. The CDR3 runs to 14 residues. CDR1 GTSNPN and CDR2 SVGIG come from the germline V gene (reference sequence). Trimming stripped 2 bases from V and 9 bases from J, with 20 bases between. Donors comprised healthy HIV-negative adults lacking recent acute infections or vaccinations. A CD45RA-negative memory subset and a CD45RA+ naive subset were separated from the CD4+ cells. Using immunoSEQ multiplex PCR, the repertoire was profiled, and TCRdb retains in-frame clones only, with some absent. The table records approximately 1.4 million clones, 95% to 99% of them present only once.

The clonotype comes from a man between 25 and 39 years old in good health. This chain joins TRBV30 and TRBJ2-7, with D possibly TRBD1 on 5 matching bases. Sequences were obtained from naive CD4+ T cells sorted from blood. Subset indicated: CD45RA+ positively selected. The CDR3 is CAWSPPPSRGGQYF. As DNA, the CDR3 is TGTGCCTGGAGTCCACCTCCTTCTAGGGGCGGGCAGTACTTC.